The rows below give T cell receptor beta chains drawn from one sample of a study of T-cell memory formation after mild COVID-19. TCRdb reprocessed the 5' RACE reads via MiXCR and lists one record per CDR3 protein. The repertoire consists of 470,000 or so distinct CDR3 sequences, with more than 15% occurring once and the leading ten covering 20% to 25%. The sample was PBMCs or a T cell subset sorted from them (not recorded which). The receptors were sampled from a man between 18 and 35 years old who had mild COVID-19 (a few samples of this study predate the infection). Cell type and time point are not known. Each CDR3 is given with its conserved first and last residue. Some rows have no size entry. The others give once, few or many, or a class for an expanded clone.

abundance: NA
j_gene: TRBJ2-5
v_gene: TRBV7-2
CDR3aa: CASSLGTAVETQYF

abundance: NA
j_gene: TRBJ2-3
v_gene: TRBV20-1
CDR3aa: CSAVDGGDTQYF

abundance: NA
j_gene: TRBJ2-5
v_gene: TRBV4-3
CDR3aa: CASSQVSGGAVETQYF

abundance: few
j_gene: TRBJ1-1
v_gene: TRBV4-1
CDR3aa: CASSQDEQSGFF

abundance: NA
j_gene: TRBJ2-1
v_gene: TRBV5-4
CDR3aa: CASSLGTMLGSYNEQFF

abundance: many
j_gene: TRBJ2-7
v_gene: TRBV5-1
CDR3aa: CASSLPGTYEQYF

abundance: NA
j_gene: TRBJ2-7
v_gene: TRBV12-3/TRBV12-4
CDR3aa: CASTAGTSVYEQYF

abundance: NA
j_gene: TRBJ2-1
v_gene: TRBV5-6
CDR3aa: CASSLVPRYEQFF

abundance: few
j_gene: TRBJ2-7
v_gene: TRBV4-3
CDR3aa: CASSQTYSQGLEQYF

abundance: few
j_gene: TRBJ2-5
v_gene: TRBV20-1
CDR3aa: CSARDRIGRETQYF

abundance: NA
j_gene: TRBJ1-4
v_gene: TRBV5-1
CDR3aa: CASSPVPGSTNEKLFF

abundance: few
j_gene: TRBJ1-6
v_gene: TRBV12-3/TRBV12-4
CDR3aa: CASTPRGGAGNSPLHF

abundance: few
j_gene: TRBJ2-4
v_gene: TRBV4-1
CDR3aa: CASSPASGGFHIQYF

abundance: many
j_gene: TRBJ2-5
v_gene: TRBV12-3/TRBV12-4
CDR3aa: CASSAGWDVQETQYF

abundance: NA
j_gene: TRBJ1-1
v_gene: TRBV20-1
CDR3aa: CSASEQLNTEAFF

abundance: once
j_gene: TRBJ2-5
v_gene: TRBV20-1
CDR3aa: CSAKTSGGPGETQYF

abundance: few
j_gene: TRBJ2-1
v_gene: TRBV10-3
CDR3aa: CAISDGTSGGAFYNEQFF